This TCR beta chain was recovered during a study of blood T cell repertoires in COVID-19. This CDR3 is 16 amino acids long. V trimming: 2 bases; J trimming: 2 bases; junction bases outside the gene matches: 5. Germline CDR1 and CDR2: LGHDT and YNNKEL (reference sequence). Using immunoSEQ multiplex PCR, the repertoire was profiled, and TCRdb retains in-frame clones only, with some absent. This table has about 150,000 clones, approximately 86% appearing once. The rearrangement uses TRBV3-1 (or the pseudogene TRBV3-2) and TRBJ1-5; TRBD1 agrees at 8 bases. This TCR was recovered from a woman between 65 and 79 years old with acute or convalescent COVID-19. Sequencing was done on a sample of peripheral blood. The DNA for the CDR3 is TGTGCCAGCAGCCAACAGGGGGCTGGGGGCAATCAGCCCCAGCATTTT. It codes for CASSQQGAGGNQPQHF.